The rows below give T cell receptor beta chains drawn from one sample of a study of read filtering for tumor transcriptome and immune sequencing. TCRdb re-derived calls from the reads in MiXCR, one entry per CDR3 protein. The profile shows approximately 38,000 distinct CDR3 sequences, roughly an eighth of them singletons. Sequencing input: a population of CD138-negative cells sorted from bone marrow. The receptors were gathered from a donor aged 40 or over with multiple myeloma. CDR3s include the opening cysteine and the closing phenylalanine or tryptophan. A D gene is named only where the DNA matches it firmly. Only some rows state a clone size, as once, few, many or a class for expanded clones.

CDR3nt | CDR3aa | j_gene | d_gene | v_gene | abundance
TGTGCCAGCAGCCCGCGAGGGCACTATGGCTACACCTTC | CASSPRGHYGYTF | TRBJ1-2 | NA | TRBV6-6 | few
TGTGCCAGCAGTCCCGTGCCCACCCAAGAGACCCAGTACTTC | CASSPVPTQETQYF | TRBJ2-5 | NA | TRBV6-2/TRBV6-3 | many
TGTGCCAGCAGTCCAAGCACTGAAGCTTTCTTT | CASSPSTEAFF | TRBJ1-1 | NA | TRBV28 | NA
TGTGCCAGCAGCCCCTACCGCATACTAGCGCGGGGGACAGATACGCAGTATTTT | CASSPYRILARGTDTQYF | TRBJ2-3 | TRBD2 | TRBV7-8 | many
TGTGCCAGCAGCGTGACTAGCGGGGAAATAGATACGCAGTATTTT | CASSVTSGEIDTQYF | TRBJ2-3 | TRBD2 | TRBV7-3 | many
TGTGCCAGTGAGAAGGGAGGCGGCCTCAATCAGCCCCAGCATTTT | CASEKGGGLNQPQHF | TRBJ1-5 | NA | TRBV19 | many
TGTGCCAGCAGTATAGGGACTAGTCGGTATAATGAGCAGTTCTTC | CASSIGTSRYNEQFF | TRBJ2-1 | TRBD2 | TRBV2 | many
TGTGCCAGCAGCCCCCAGGGACGGATCCAAGAGACCCAGTACTTC | CASSPQGRIQETQYF | TRBJ2-5 | NA | TRBV4-2 | NA
TGTGCCAGCACCGGAGGGAGGTCTCTGGCGGAAGCTTTCTTT | CASTGGRSLAEAFF | TRBJ1-1 | NA | TRBV13 | many
TGTGCCAGCAGCCAGGTGGGACGGAACTACGAGCAGTACTTC | CASSQVGRNYEQYF | TRBJ2-7 | NA | TRBV3-1 | many
TGTACCACCAGTGATGCTCGACGTGCCTCTGGGGCCAACGTCCTGACTTTC | CTTSDARRASGANVLTF | TRBJ2-6 | NA | TRBV24-1 | few
TGCAGCGTTGGTACAGGAATGAGCTCCTACGAGCAGTACTTC | CSVGTGMSSYEQYF | TRBJ2-7 | NA | TRBV29-1 | many
TGTGCCAGCAGCTTAGGAGGCCAGACCTCTGGAAACACCATATATTTT | CASSLGGQTSGNTIYF | TRBJ1-3 | NA | TRBV7-8 | many
TGTGCCAGCAGACGGACAGGAAATGAGCAGTTCTTC | CASRRTGNEQFF | TRBJ2-1 | TRBD1 | TRBV28 | few
TGTGCCAGCAGCGTGACTAGCGGGGAAATAGATACGCAGTGTTTT | CASSVTSGEIDTQCF | TRBJ2-3 | TRBD2 | TRBV7-3 | few
TGTGCCAGCAGCTTAAAACAGGGGGGCACAGATACGCAGTATTTT | CASSLKQGGTDTQYF | TRBJ2-3 | TRBD1 | TRBV7-3 | NA
TGTGCCAGCAGCCAAGCTGGGACTAGCGGTACCTACGAGCAGTACTTC | CASSQAGTSGTYEQYF | TRBJ2-7 | TRBD2 | TRBV4-2 | many
TGTGCCAGCTCACCCCTCGGGGGCTACGAGCAGTACTTC | CASSPLGGYEQYF | TRBJ2-7 | NA | TRBV18 | many
TGTGCCAGCAGTTCGGCCGGGGCGATTAACTATGGCTACACCTTC | CASSSAGAINYGYTF | TRBJ1-2 | NA | TRBV28 | NA
TGTGCCAGCAGCCAACTGTACCAAGAGACCCAGTACTTC | CASSQLYQETQYF | TRBJ2-5 | NA | TRBV11-2 | many
TGCAGTGCTTTCGGGAGGGTACCTGAAGCTTTCTTT | CSAFGRVPEAFF | TRBJ1-1 | NA | TRBV20-1 | NA
TGTGCCGTGGCCCAGGGGGGGAGAAACTACGAGCAGTACTTC | CAVAQGGRNYEQYF | TRBJ2-7 | NA | TRBV10-3 | many
TGTGCCAGCAGTTTGTTACAAGAGACCCAGTACTTC | CASSLLQETQYF | TRBJ2-5 | NA | TRBV28 | many
TGCAGTGCTGGCACACAGGGGGGCAATCAGCCCCAGCATTTT | CSAGTQGGNQPQHF | TRBJ1-5 | TRBD1 | TRBV20-1 | many
TGCAGCGTTGCAGGGGTCACCGGGGAGCTGTTTTTT | CSVAGVTGELFF | TRBJ2-2 | NA | TRBV29-1 | many
TGTGCCAGCAGCTTGGTAGCGGGGGAGACCCAGTACTTC | CASSLVAGETQYF | TRBJ2-5 | TRBD2 | TRBV5-6 | few
TGTGCCAGCTCACTAAGACAGGATACTCAAGAGACCCAGTACTTC | CASSLRQDTQETQYF | TRBJ2-5 | NA | TRBV18 | few
TGTGCCAGCAGTCGCAGAGCGGTCACCTCCTACAATGAGCAGTTCTTC | CASSRRAVTSYNEQFF | TRBJ2-1 | NA | TRBV27 | many
TGTGCCAGCAGCGAACGCCGATCAGCCTACGAGCAGTACTTC | CASSERRSAYEQYF | TRBJ2-7 | NA | TRBV7-2 | many
TGTGCCAGCAGTTATGGGGCTAGCGGGAGAGAAAATGAGCAGTTCTTC | CASSYGASGRENEQFF | TRBJ2-1 | TRBD2 | TRBV6-2/TRBV6-3 | few
TGTGCCAGCAGCTTTAGAGGACTTCAAGCTTTCTTT | CASSFRGLQAFF | TRBJ1-1 | NA | TRBV7-2 | many
TGTGCCAGCAGGGCACCCATCACCGGGGAGCTGTTTTTT | CASRAPITGELFF | TRBJ2-2 | NA | TRBV6-5 | few